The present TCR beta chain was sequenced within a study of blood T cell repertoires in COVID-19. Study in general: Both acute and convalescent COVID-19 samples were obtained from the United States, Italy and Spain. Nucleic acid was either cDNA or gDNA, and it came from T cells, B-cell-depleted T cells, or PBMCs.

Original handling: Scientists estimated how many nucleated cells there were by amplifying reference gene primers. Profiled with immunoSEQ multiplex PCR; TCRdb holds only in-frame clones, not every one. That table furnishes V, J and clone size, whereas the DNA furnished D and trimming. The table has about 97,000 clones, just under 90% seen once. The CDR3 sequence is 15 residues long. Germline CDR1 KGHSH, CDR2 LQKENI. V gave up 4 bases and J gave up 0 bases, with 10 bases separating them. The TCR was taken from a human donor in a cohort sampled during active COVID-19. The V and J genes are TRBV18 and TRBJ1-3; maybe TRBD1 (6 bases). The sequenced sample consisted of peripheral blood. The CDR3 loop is CASSLRQDSGNTIYF. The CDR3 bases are TGTGCCAGCTCACTTCGACAGGACTCTGGAAACACCATATATTTT.